This record covers a single TCR beta chain. Treatment specified: some 20 received Ad26.COV2.S at low or high dose, single or two shots; roughly five received placebo; per-sample allocation not given. It was on day 63 after the first vaccine or placebo injection that samples were taken. These data originate in a study of Ad26.COV2.S vaccination and SARS-CoV-2 variants. Looking at the study overall: Donor got 5x10^10 or 1x10^11 viral particles of Ad26.COV2.S.

Measured with immunoSEQ multiplex PCR; TCRdb has only the in-frame clones, and not every one. The data hold about 370,000 clones, with around 85% observed a single time. There are 15 residues in the CDR3. Germline V CDR1 and CDR2: LGHNA, YSLEER. V gave up 0 bases and J gave up 8 bases, with 14 bases separating them. This clonotype was obtained from a person aged 18-60 years who received the Ad26.COV2.S COVID-19 vaccine or a placebo. The rearrangement uses TRBV4-3 and TRBJ2-1; a weak D match, TRBD2 (5 bases). The input for sequencing was peripheral blood, taken in a trial of Ad26.COV2.S vaccine versus placebo. The CDR3 nucleotides are TGCGCCAGCAGCCAAGACACGGGAAGCTGGGATGAGCAGTTCTTC. This translates into CASSQDTGSWDEQFF.